This T cell receptor beta chain was recorded in a study of CD8+ T cells in alopecia areata. After isolation, RNA underwent reverse transcription to generate cDNA as the sequencing template. Using immunoSEQ multiplex PCR, the repertoire was profiled, and TCRdb retains in-frame clones only, with some absent. The repertoire holds some 44,000 clones, with more than 90% as singletons. Study-level findings and limits: In lesional scalp, particularly from alopecia totalis/universalis, clonality was higher than in normal scalp.

With respect to this clone: Its cognate antigen is unknown.

Treatment indicated: oral pan-JAK inhibitor, 5-10 mg twice daily. The input for sequencing was CD8+ T cells sorted from blood, taken at week 24, from a patient treated with tofacitinib. The clonotype was recovered from a human donor with alopecia areata.

The CDR3 nucleotides are TGTGCCAGCAGCCCCCCGGGACTAGCGGTCCAAGAGACCCAGTACTTC. Translation: CASSPPGLAVQETQYF. The chain has TRBV7-2 and TRBJ2-5; 11 nucleotides line up with TRBD2. CDR1 and CDR2 from the germline V gene are SGHTA and FQGNSA. Trimming removed 5 bases from V and 1 base from J; junction bases left unmatched: 6. This CDR3 is built from 16 residues. The full variable domain, with the rest looked up from reference TRBV7-2 and TRBJ2-5, is GAGVSQSPSNKVTEKGKDVELRCDPISGHTALYWYRQSLGQGLEFLIYFQGNSAPDKSGLPSDRFSAERTGGSVSTLTIQRTQQEDSAVYLCASSPPGLAVQETQYFGPGTRLLVL.